This T cell receptor beta chain stems from a study of T cells expressing NK-cell markers. Study context: From sorted CD3+CD56+NKG2C+, CD3+CD56+NKG2C- and CD3+CD56-NKG2C+ T cells came the TCR beta repertoires. Overall study results and limits: Similarly, these clonotypes led the CD3+CD56-NKG2C+ fraction as well in a handful of donors.

TCRdb reprocessed the 5' RACE reads and reports one entry per CDR3 protein, with no DNA. This listing includes about 140,000 distinct CDR3 sequences. Concerning this clonotype: No antigen is known for it.

The germline V gene has CDR1 KGHDR and CDR2 SFDVKD. CDR3 size: 12 residues. Source material: blood T cells: a sorted CD56 or NKG2C T cell subset, CD4+ or CD8+ T cells, or bulk PBMC T cells (not recorded which). This clonotype was obtained from a man aged 18 to 30 in good health. This chain connects TRBV24-1 to TRBJ1-2; lacking DNA, the TRBD1 call made by TCRdb goes unchecked. The CDR3 region is CATSATGDGYTF.